This is a list of T cell receptor beta chains from one sample in a study of T-cell reconstitution after alpha-beta-depleted transplantation in children. MiXCR was run by TCRdb on the PCR reads, yielding one entry per CDR3 protein. The sample lists about 490,000 distinct CDR3 sequences, about 11% occurring once. The material sequenced was PBMCs, taken before TCRalphabeta/CD19-depleted stem cell transplant. All receptors derive from a child aged 2 to 10 with inherited bone marrow failure, due to receive a stem cell transplant. CDR3s include the opening cysteine and the closing phenylalanine or tryptophan. Each record gives: V gene, J gene, D gene, clone size, CDR3 protein, CDR3 DNA. D genes are given only for firm matches. Rows may omit the clone size; those that give it use once, few, many or a size class.

V gene: TRBV7-2; J gene: TRBJ2-3; D gene: TRBD2; clone size: many; CDR3 protein: CAISLTSGRPDTQYF; CDR3 DNA: TGTGCCATCTCGCTAACTAGCGGGAGGCCGGATACGCAGTATTTT
V gene: TRBV20-1; J gene: TRBJ2-3; D gene: TRBD2; clone size: few; CDR3 protein: CSANGPAGPDTQYF; CDR3 DNA: TGCAGTGCTAATGGCCCAGCGGGACCAGATACGCAGTATTTT
V gene: TRBV7-2; J gene: TRBJ2-3; D gene: TRBD1; clone size: few; CDR3 protein: CASSPLDRVWGF; CDR3 DNA: TGTGCCAGCAGCCCCCTCGACAGGGTTTGGGGATTT
V gene: TRBV5-4; J gene: TRBJ2-1; D gene: .; clone size: .; CDR3 protein: CASSLEMGGGGEQFF; CDR3 DNA: TGTGCCAGCAGCTTGGAAATGGGAGGCGGCGGTGAGCAGTTCTTC
V gene: TRBV6-5; J gene: TRBJ2-5; D gene: .; clone size: many; CDR3 protein: CASSYVTGEETQYF; CDR3 DNA: TGTGCCAGCAGTTACGTGACAGGCGAAGAGACCCAGTACTTC
V gene: TRBV5-6; J gene: TRBJ2-3; D gene: TRBD2; clone size: many; CDR3 protein: CASSLALAVVTDTQYF; CDR3 DNA: TGTGCCAGCAGCTTGGCTCTAGCGGTAGTCACAGATACGCAGTATTTT
V gene: TRBV18; J gene: TRBJ2-1; D gene: TRBD2; clone size: .; CDR3 protein: CASSPGTSGSLGEQFF; CDR3 DNA: TGTGCCAGCTCACCGGGGACTAGCGGGAGTCTTGGTGAGCAGTTCTTC
V gene: TRBV20-1; J gene: TRBJ2-1; D gene: TRBD2; clone size: many; CDR3 protein: CSFQGTRGDNEQFF; CDR3 DNA: TGCAGTTTTCAAGGGACTAGAGGTGACAATGAGCAGTTCTTC
V gene: TRBV5-1; J gene: TRBJ1-1; D gene: TRBD1; clone size: many; CDR3 protein: CASRTGGEAFF; CDR3 DNA: TGCGCCAGCAGGACAGGGGGCGAAGCTTTCTTT
V gene: TRBV19; J gene: TRBJ2-1; D gene: TRBD2; clone size: few; CDR3 protein: CASSLGIGLADVEFF; CDR3 DNA: TGTGCCAGTAGCTTGGGGATCGGACTAGCGGACGTCGAGTTCTTC
V gene: TRBV18; J gene: TRBJ1-4; D gene: .; clone size: few; CDR3 protein: CASSPLQSGEKLFF; CDR3 DNA: TGTGCCAGCTCACCACTGCAAAGCGGGGAAAAACTGTTTTTT
V gene: TRBV4-3; J gene: TRBJ2-7; D gene: .; clone size: many; CDR3 protein: CASSQDTKGNEQYF; CDR3 DNA: TGCGCCAGCAGCCAAGATACCAAGGGAAACGAGCAGTACTTC
V gene: TRBV6-2/TRBV6-3; J gene: TRBJ2-1; D gene: .; clone size: many; CDR3 protein: CATRTNYNEQFF; CDR3 DNA: TGTGCCACCAGGACTAACTACAATGAGCAGTTCTTC
V gene: TRBV12-3/TRBV12-4; J gene: TRBJ2-7; D gene: TRBD2; clone size: many; CDR3 protein: CASSQSGLAKEQYF; CDR3 DNA: TGTGCCAGCAGCCAATCCGGACTAGCGAAGGAGCAGTACTTC
V gene: TRBV6-1; J gene: TRBJ1-4; D gene: TRBD1; clone size: many; CDR3 protein: CASSGTGTGGEKLFF; CDR3 DNA: TGTGCCAGCAGTGGAACCGGGACAGGGGGCGAAAAACTGTTTTTT
V gene: TRBV24-1; J gene: TRBJ2-4; D gene: .; clone size: few; CDR3 protein: CATSDPAGPRNIQYF; CDR3 DNA: TGTGCCACCAGTGACCCGGCCGGCCCACGAAACATTCAGTACTTC
V gene: TRBV11-2; J gene: TRBJ1-2; D gene: .; clone size: many; CDR3 protein: CASSFTYGYTF; CDR3 DNA: TGTGCCAGCAGCTTTACGTATGGCTACACCTTC
V gene: TRBV4-3; J gene: TRBJ2-7; D gene: TRBD1; clone size: many; CDR3 protein: CASSQAGQGAWEQYF; CDR3 DNA: TGCGCCAGCAGCCAAGCGGGGCAGGGGGCGTGGGAGCAGTACTTC
V gene: TRBV24-1; J gene: TRBJ2-1; D gene: .; clone size: many; CDR3 protein: CATSDLVGGRDNEQFF; CDR3 DNA: TGTGCCACCAGTGATCTGGTAGGGGGTCGCGACAATGAGCAGTTCTTC
V gene: TRBV6-5; J gene: TRBJ2-3; D gene: .; clone size: .; CDR3 protein: CASSYPELALGPDTQYF; CDR3 DNA: TGTGCCAGCAGTTACCCGGAACTAGCCCTAGGCCCAGATACGCAGTATTTT
V gene: TRBV12-3/TRBV12-4; J gene: TRBJ2-3; D gene: TRBD2; clone size: .; CDR3 protein: CASSSGTSGSGFTDTQYF; CDR3 DNA: TGTGCCAGCAGTTCCGGGACTAGCGGGAGCGGGTTCACAGATACGCAGTATTTT
V gene: TRBV20-1; J gene: TRBJ2-1; D gene: .; clone size: many; CDR3 protein: CSASPHGLNEQFF; CDR3 DNA: TGCAGTGCTAGCCCCCATGGCCTCAATGAGCAGTTCTTC
V gene: TRBV20-1; J gene: TRBJ2-1; D gene: TRBD2; clone size: many; CDR3 protein: CSAIGLALVVGEQFF; CDR3 DNA: TGCAGTGCAATCGGACTAGCTCTTGTGGTGGGTGAGCAGTTCTTC
V gene: TRBV6-2/TRBV6-3; J gene: TRBJ1-1; D gene: .; clone size: many; CDR3 protein: CASSPLRGGNTEAFF; CDR3 DNA: TGTGCCAGCAGTCCTTTGCGGGGAGGGAACACTGAAGCTTTCTTT
V gene: TRBV6-6; J gene: TRBJ2-7; D gene: TRBD2; clone size: many; CDR3 protein: CASTPGGRYEQYF; CDR3 DNA: TGTGCCAGCACACCGGGAGGGCGGTACGAGCAGTACTTC
V gene: TRBV20-1; J gene: TRBJ2-7; D gene: .; clone size: many; CDR3 protein: CSARDQSYEQYF; CDR3 DNA: TGCAGTGCTAGAGACCAGTCCTACGAGCAGTACTTC
V gene: TRBV6-1; J gene: TRBJ2-1; D gene: TRBD2; clone size: few; CDR3 protein: CASSPPRREFVNEQFF; CDR3 DNA: TGTGCCAGCAGTCCCCCCCGGCGGGAGTTCGTCAATGAGCAGTTCTTC
V gene: TRBV12-3/TRBV12-4; J gene: TRBJ1-5; D gene: .; clone size: .; CDR3 protein: CASRYGKGQPQHF; CDR3 DNA: TGTGCCAGCAGGTACGGGAAAGGACAGCCCCAGCATTTT
V gene: TRBV7-9; J gene: TRBJ2-1; D gene: TRBD2; clone size: .; CDR3 protein: CASSLLAGGLGNEQFF; CDR3 DNA: TGTGCCAGCAGCTTATTAGCGGGAGGGCTAGGGAATGAGCAGTTCTTC
V gene: TRBV6-1; J gene: TRBJ2-7; D gene: TRBD1; clone size: .; CDR3 protein: CASTGTALYEQYF; CDR3 DNA: TGTGCCAGCACTGGGACAGCCCTCTACGAGCAGTACTTC
V gene: TRBV27; J gene: TRBJ2-1; D gene: TRBD2; clone size: .; CDR3 protein: CASTPGSGIGNEQFF; CDR3 DNA: TGTGCCAGCACCCCAGGTAGCGGGATTGGTAATGAGCAGTTCTTC
V gene: TRBV29-1; J gene: TRBJ2-7; D gene: TRBD2; clone size: many; CDR3 protein: CSVGASGSSYEQYF; CDR3 DNA: TGCAGCGTTGGCGCTAGCGGGAGCTCCTACGAGCAGTACTTC
V gene: TRBV4-3; J gene: TRBJ2-5; D gene: TRBD2; clone size: many; CDR3 protein: CASSPGLAQETQYF; CDR3 DNA: TGCGCCAGCAGCCCGGGACTAGCGCAAGAGACCCAGTACTTC
V gene: TRBV3-1; J gene: TRBJ2-2; D gene: TRBD2; clone size: many; CDR3 protein: CASSPGGLAGGENTGELFF; CDR3 DNA: TGTGCCAGCAGCCCTGGGGGGCTAGCGGGAGGGGAGAACACCGGGGAGCTGTTTTTT
V gene: TRBV12-3/TRBV12-4; J gene: TRBJ2-1; D gene: .; clone size: many; CDR3 protein: CASSLLPGYNEQFF; CDR3 DNA: TGTGCCAGCAGTTTACTTCCGGGTTACAATGAGCAGTTCTTC
V gene: TRBV20-1; J gene: TRBJ2-5; D gene: .; clone size: .; CDR3 protein: CSAQDRTQYF; CDR3 DNA: TGCAGTGCCCAGGACAGGACCCAGTACTTC
V gene: TRBV20-1; J gene: TRBJ2-1; D gene: .; clone size: few; CDR3 protein: CSARTLGRRTSYNEQFF; CDR3 DNA: TGCAGTGCTAGGACCCTAGGGCGACGCACCTCCTACAATGAGCAGTTCTTC
V gene: TRBV5-6; J gene: TRBJ2-6; D gene: TRBD2; clone size: few; CDR3 protein: CASGEGSGANVLTF; CDR3 DNA: TGTGCCAGCGGGGAGGGCTCTGGGGCCAACGTCCTGACTTTC
V gene: TRBV27; J gene: TRBJ2-1; D gene: TRBD2; clone size: many; CDR3 protein: CASRPTQAGAYNEQFF; CDR3 DNA: TGTGCCAGCAGACCTACTCAAGCGGGAGCTTACAATGAGCAGTTCTTC
V gene: TRBV5-4; J gene: TRBJ2-7; D gene: .; clone size: few; CDR3 protein: CASTQSGHEQYF; CDR3 DNA: TGTGCCAGCACCCAGTCGGGCCACGAGCAGTACTTC
V gene: TRBV30; J gene: TRBJ2-1; D gene: TRBD2; clone size: few; CDR3 protein: CAWAGHGTSGKSSYNEQFF; CDR3 DNA: TGTGCCTGGGCGGGGCATGGGACTAGCGGAAAGAGCTCCTACAATGAGCAGTTCTTC
V gene: TRBV7-8; J gene: TRBJ2-5; D gene: TRBD2; clone size: .; CDR3 protein: CASSLSSAGGPGETQYF; CDR3 DNA: TGTGCCAGCAGCTTAAGCAGTGCGGGAGGGCCGGGAGAGACCCAGTACTTC
V gene: TRBV25-1; J gene: TRBJ2-3; D gene: .; clone size: many; CDR3 protein: CASSTGGGADTQYF; CDR3 DNA: TGTGCCAGCTCCACCGGAGGTGGAGCAGATACGCAGTATTTT
V gene: TRBV27; J gene: TRBJ2-1; D gene: .; clone size: many; CDR3 protein: CASSLFGPESYNEQFF; CDR3 DNA: TGTGCCAGCAGTTTATTTGGGCCAGAATCCTACAATGAGCAGTTCTTC
V gene: TRBV5-1; J gene: TRBJ1-5; D gene: TRBD1; clone size: many; CDR3 protein: CASSAGTANQPQHF; CDR3 DNA: TGCGCCAGCAGCGCGGGGACAGCCAATCAGCCCCAGCATTTT
V gene: TRBV29-1; J gene: TRBJ2-3; D gene: TRBD2; clone size: many; CDR3 protein: CSIEGLTGTDTQYF; CDR3 DNA: TGCAGCATAGAGGGACTAACGGGCACAGATACGCAGTATTTT
V gene: TRBV20-1; J gene: TRBJ2-1; D gene: TRBD2; clone size: few; CDR3 protein: CSARGVLRGSDHNEQFF; CDR3 DNA: TGCAGTGCTAGAGGAGTCCTACGCGGGAGCGACCACAATGAGCAGTTCTTC
V gene: TRBV18; J gene: TRBJ2-2; D gene: .; clone size: many; CDR3 protein: CASSPTGPSGELFF; CDR3 DNA: TGTGCCAGCTCACCGACGGGACCATCAGGGGAGCTGTTTTTT
V gene: TRBV2; J gene: TRBJ1-4; D gene: .; clone size: .; CDR3 protein: CASSDVGKLFF; CDR3 DNA: TGTGCCAGCAGTGATGTCGGAAAACTGTTTTTT
V gene: TRBV7-6; J gene: TRBJ2-3; D gene: TRBD2; clone size: many; CDR3 protein: CASSLLSGRGADTQYF; CDR3 DNA: TGTGCCAGCAGCTTACTTAGCGGGAGGGGGGCAGATACGCAGTATTTT
V gene: TRBV7-9; J gene: TRBJ2-1; D gene: TRBD2; clone size: many; CDR3 protein: CASSLPGLADTYNEQFF; CDR3 DNA: TGTGCCAGCAGCTTACCCGGACTAGCCGACACCTACAATGAGCAGTTCTTC
V gene: TRBV27; J gene: TRBJ2-3; D gene: .; clone size: few; CDR3 protein: CASSPWTPPGTDTQYF; CDR3 DNA: TGTGCCAGCAGTCCCTGGACTCCACCCGGCACAGATACGCAGTATTTT
V gene: TRBV20-1; J gene: TRBJ1-6; D gene: .; clone size: few; CDR3 protein: CSARDNRDSPLHF; CDR3 DNA: TGCAGTGCTAGAGATAACAGGGACTCACCCCTCCACTTT
V gene: TRBV7-9; J gene: TRBJ1-4; D gene: .; clone size: many; CDR3 protein: CASSGGPGPTNEKLFF; CDR3 DNA: TGTGCCAGCAGCGGAGGACCGGGACCCACTAATGAAAAACTGTTTTTT